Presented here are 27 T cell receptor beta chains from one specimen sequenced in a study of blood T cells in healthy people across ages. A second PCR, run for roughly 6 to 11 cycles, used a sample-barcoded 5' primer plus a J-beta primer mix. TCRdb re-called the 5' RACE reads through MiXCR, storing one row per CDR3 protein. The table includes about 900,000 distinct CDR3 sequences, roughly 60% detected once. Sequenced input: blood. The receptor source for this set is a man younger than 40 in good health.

The CDR3 loop reads CASSRDPGTTTAEAFF. The CDR3 DNA is TGTGCCAGCAGCCGCGATCCGGGAACCACCACTGCTGAAGCTTTCTTT. The gene calls are TRBV5-5 and TRBJ1-1; D unresolved. This CDR3 is 16 amino acids long. Per germline, CDR1 SGHKS and CDR2 YYEKEE (reference sequence). V was shortened by 4 bases and J by 6 bases, with 22 bases between the two germline ends.

The CDR3 loop reads CASSLSGLAGEQFF. DNA of the CDR3: TGTGCCAGCAGTTTATCGGGACTAGCGGGGGAACAGTTCTTC. The chain uses TRBV27 and TRBJ2-1; the match to TRBD2 covers 14 bases. Trimming took 0 bases from V and 13 from J; bases not matched to a gene: 2. Germline assignment: CDR1 MNHEY and CDR2 SMNVEV (reference sequence). The CDR3 spans 14 residues.

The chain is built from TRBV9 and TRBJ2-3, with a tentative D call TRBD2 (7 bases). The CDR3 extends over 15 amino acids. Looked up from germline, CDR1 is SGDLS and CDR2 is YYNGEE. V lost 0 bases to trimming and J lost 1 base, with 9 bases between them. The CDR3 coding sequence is TGTGCCAGCAGCGTAGCGGGGGGCGGCACAGATACGCAGTATTTT. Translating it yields CASSVAGGGTDTQYF.

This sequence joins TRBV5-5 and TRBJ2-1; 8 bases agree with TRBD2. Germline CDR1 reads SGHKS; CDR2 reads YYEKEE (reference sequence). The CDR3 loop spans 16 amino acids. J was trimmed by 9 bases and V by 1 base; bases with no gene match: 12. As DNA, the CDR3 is TGTGCCAGCAGCTTGTGGTTCGCCGGGGGGGCGGGTGAGCAGTTCTTC. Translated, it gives CASSLWFAGGAGEQFF.

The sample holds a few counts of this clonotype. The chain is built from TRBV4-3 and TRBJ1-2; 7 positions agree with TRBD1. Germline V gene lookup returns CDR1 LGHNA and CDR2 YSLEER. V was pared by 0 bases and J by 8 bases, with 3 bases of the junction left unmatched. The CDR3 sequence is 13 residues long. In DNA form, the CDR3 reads TGCGCCAGCAGCCAAGACGACAGGGCCGGCTACACCTTC. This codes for CASSQDDRAGYTF.

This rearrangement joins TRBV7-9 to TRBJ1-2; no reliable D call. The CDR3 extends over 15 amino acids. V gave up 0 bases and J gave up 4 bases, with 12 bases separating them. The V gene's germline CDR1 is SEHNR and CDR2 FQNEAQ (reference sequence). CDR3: CASSLAGSGVYGYTF. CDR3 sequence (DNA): TGTGCCAGCAGCTTAGCGGGCAGTGGGGTCTATGGCTACACCTTC. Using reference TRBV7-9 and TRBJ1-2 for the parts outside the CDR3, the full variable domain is DTGVSQNPRHKITKRGQNVTFRCDPISEHNRLYWYRQTLGQGPEFLTYFQNEAQLEKSRLLSDRFSAERPKGSFSTLEIQRTEQGDSAMYLCASSLAGSGVYGYTFGSGTRLTVV.

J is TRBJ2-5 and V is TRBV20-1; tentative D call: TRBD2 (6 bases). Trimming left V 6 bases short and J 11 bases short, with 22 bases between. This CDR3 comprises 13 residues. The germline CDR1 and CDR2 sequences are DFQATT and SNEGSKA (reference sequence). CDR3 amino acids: CSATPDFSGEQYF. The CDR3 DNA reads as TGCAGTGCCACCCCGGATTTCTCGGGGGAGCAGTACTTC.

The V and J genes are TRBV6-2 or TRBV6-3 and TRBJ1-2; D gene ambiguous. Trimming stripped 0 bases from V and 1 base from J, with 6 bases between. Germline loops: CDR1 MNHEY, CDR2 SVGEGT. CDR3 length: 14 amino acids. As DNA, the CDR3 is TGTGCCAGCAGTTACTCGCGGAATAACTATGGCTACACCTTC. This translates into CASSYSRNNYGYTF.

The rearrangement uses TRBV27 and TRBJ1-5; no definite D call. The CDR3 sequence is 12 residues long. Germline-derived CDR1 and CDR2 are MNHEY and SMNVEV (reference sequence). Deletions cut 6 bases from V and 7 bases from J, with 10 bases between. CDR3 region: CASSELGQPQHF. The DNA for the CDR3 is TGTGCCAGCAGCGAGCTGGGCCAGCCCCAGCATTTT.

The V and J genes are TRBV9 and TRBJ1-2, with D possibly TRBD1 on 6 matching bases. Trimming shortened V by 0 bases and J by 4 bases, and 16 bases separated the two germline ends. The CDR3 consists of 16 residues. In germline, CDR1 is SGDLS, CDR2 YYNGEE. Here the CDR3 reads CASSVEGRGAGYGYTF. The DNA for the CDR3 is TGTGCCAGCAGCGTAGAGGGACGGGGGGCTGGCTATGGCTACACCTTC.

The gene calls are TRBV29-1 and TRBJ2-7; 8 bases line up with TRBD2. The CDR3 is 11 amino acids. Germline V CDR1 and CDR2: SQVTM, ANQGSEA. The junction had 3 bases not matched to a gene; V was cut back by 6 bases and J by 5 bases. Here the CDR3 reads CSVGLAHEQYF. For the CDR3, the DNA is TGCAGCGTCGGACTAGCCCACGAGCAGTACTTC.

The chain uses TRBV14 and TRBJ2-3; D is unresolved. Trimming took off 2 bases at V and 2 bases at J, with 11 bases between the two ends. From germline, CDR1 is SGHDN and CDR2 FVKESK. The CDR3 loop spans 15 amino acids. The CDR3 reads CASSQIEGFTDTQYF. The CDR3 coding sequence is TGTGCCAGCAGCCAAATAGAAGGGTTCACAGATACGCAGTATTTT.

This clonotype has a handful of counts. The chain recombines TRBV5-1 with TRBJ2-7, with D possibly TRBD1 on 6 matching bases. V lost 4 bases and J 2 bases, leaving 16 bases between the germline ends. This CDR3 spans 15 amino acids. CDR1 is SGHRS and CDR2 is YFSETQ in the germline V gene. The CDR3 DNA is TGCGCCAGCAGCGGACGGACAGACCCAGCCTACGAGCAGTACTTC. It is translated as CASSGRTDPAYEQYF.

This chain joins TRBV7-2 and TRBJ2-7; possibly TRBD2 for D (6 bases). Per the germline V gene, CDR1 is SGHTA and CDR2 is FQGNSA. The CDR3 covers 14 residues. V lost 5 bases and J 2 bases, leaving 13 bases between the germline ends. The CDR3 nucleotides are TGTGCCAGCAGCCTGGAGTGGGGGGCCTACGAGCAGTACTTC. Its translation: CASSLEWGAYEQYF.

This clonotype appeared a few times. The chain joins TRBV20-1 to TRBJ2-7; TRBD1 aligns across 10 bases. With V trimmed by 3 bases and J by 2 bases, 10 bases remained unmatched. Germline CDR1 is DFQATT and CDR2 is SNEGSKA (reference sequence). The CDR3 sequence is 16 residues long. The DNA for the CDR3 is TGCAGTGCTAGGGCCCGGGACAGGGGACTACCCTACGAGCAGTACTTC. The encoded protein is CSARARDRGLPYEQYF.

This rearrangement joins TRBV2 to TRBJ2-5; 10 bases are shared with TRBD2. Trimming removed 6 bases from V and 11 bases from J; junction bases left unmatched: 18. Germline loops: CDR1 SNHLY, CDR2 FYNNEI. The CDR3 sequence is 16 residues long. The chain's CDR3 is CASRRVGLAGVSEQYF. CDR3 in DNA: TGTGCCAGCAGGCGAGTGGGGCTAGCGGGGGTATCTGAGCAGTACTTC.

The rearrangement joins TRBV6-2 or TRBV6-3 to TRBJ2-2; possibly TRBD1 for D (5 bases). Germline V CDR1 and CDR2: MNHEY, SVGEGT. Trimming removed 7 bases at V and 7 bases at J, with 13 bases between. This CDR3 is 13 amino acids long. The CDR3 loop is CASNDRWDGELFF. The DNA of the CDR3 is TGTGCCAGCAACGACAGATGGGACGGGGAGCTGTTTTTT.

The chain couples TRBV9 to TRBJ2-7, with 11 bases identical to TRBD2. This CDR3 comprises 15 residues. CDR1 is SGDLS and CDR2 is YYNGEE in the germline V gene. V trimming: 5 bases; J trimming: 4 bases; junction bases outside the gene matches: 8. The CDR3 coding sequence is TGTGCCAGCAGTGTTAGCGGGGGGGAGTTATACGAGCAGTACTTC. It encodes CASSVSGGELYEQYF.

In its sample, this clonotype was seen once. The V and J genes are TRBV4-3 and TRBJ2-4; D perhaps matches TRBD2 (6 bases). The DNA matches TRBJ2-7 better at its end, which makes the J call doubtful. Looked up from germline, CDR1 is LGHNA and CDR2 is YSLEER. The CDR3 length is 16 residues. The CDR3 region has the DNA TGCGCCAGCAGCCAAGAGGCAAGCCGGGGGAGCTACGAGCAGTACTTC. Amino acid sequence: CASSQEASRGSYEQYF.

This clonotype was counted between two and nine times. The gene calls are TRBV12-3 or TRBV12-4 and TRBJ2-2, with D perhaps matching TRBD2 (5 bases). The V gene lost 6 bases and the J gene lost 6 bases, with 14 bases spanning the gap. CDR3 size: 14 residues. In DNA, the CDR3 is TGTGCCAGCAGCCCATCTAGGCGGGCCGGGGAGCTGTTTTTT. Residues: CASSPSRRAGELFF.

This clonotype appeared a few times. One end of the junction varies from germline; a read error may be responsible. CDR3 loop: CASSQGPNPSYEQYF. CDR3 coding DNA: TGCGCCAGCAGCCAGGGGCCAAACCCGTCCTACGAGCAGTACTTC. The chain joins TRBV3-1 to TRBJ2-7; the D gene is possibly TRBD1 (6 bases). The CDR3 is 15 residues long. Germline CDR1 LGHDT, CDR2 YNNKEL (reference sequence).

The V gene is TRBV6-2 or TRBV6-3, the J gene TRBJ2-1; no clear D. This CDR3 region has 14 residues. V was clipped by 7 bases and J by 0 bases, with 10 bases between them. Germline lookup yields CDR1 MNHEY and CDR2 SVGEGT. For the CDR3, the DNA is TGTGCCAGCAATTCACTGAGCTCCTACAATGAGCAGTTCTTC. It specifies CASNSLSSYNEQFF.

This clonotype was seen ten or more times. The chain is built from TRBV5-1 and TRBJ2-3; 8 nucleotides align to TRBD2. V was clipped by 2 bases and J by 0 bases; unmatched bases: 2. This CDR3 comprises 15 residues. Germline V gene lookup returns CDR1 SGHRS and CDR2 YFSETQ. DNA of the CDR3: TGCGCCAGCAGCTTCGGGGGGGTAAGCACAGATACGCAGTATTTT. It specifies CASSFGGVSTDTQYF.

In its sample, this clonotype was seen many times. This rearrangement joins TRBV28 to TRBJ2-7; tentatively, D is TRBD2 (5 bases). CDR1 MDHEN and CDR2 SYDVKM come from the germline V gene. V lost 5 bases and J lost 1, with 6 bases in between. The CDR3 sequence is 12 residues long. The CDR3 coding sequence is TGTGCCAGCAGTCCGGGGTCCTACGAGCAGTACTTC. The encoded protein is CASSPGSYEQYF.

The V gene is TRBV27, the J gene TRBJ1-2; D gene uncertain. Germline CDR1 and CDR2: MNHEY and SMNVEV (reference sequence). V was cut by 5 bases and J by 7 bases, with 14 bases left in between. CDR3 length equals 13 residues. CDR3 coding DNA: TGTGCCAGCAGTCCCAGGACCCCCGCTGGCTACACCTTC. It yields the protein CASSPRTPAGYTF.

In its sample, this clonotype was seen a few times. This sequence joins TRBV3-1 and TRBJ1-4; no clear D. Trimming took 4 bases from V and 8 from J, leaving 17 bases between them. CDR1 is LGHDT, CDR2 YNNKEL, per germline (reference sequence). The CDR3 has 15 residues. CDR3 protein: CASSRRRQITEKLFF. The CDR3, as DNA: TGTGCCAGCAGCCGGAGGCGGCAAATTACGGAAAAACTGTTTTTT.

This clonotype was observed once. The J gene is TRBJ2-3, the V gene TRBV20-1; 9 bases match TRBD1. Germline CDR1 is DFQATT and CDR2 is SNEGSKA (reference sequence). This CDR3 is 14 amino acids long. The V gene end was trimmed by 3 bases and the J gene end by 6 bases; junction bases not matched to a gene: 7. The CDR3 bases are TGCAGTGCTAGGCTGACAGGGGGGTCGGATACGCAGTATTTT. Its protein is CSARLTGGSDTQYF.